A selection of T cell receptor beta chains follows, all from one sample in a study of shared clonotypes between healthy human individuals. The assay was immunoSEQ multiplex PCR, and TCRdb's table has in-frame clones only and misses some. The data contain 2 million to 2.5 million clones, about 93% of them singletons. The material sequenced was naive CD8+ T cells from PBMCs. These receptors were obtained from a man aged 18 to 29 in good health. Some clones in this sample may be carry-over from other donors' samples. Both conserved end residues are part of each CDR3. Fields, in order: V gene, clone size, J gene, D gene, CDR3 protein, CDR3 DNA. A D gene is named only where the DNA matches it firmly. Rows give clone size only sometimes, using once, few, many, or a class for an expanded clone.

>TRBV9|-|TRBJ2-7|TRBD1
CASSVGQGTHEQYF
TGTGCCAGCAGCGTAGGACAGGGGACCCACGAGCAGTACTTC
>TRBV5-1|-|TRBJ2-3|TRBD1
CASRTGDSTDTQYF
TGCGCCAGTAGGACAGGGGATAGCACAGATACGCAGTATTTT
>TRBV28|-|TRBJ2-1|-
CASSQRSYNEQFF
TGTGCCAGCAGTCAACGCTCCTACAATGAGCAGTTCTTC
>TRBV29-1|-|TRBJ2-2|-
CSVWGGNTGELFF
TGCAGCGTGTGGGGAGGGAACACCGGGGAGCTGTTTTTT
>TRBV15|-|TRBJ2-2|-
CATSRDARVTGELFF
TGTGCCACCAGCAGAGATGCTAGGGTCACCGGGGAGCTGTTTTTT
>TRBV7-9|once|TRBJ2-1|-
CASRPPGLRSSYNEQFF
TGTGCCAGCAGACCTCCGGGACTCCGGAGCTCCTACAATGAGCAGTTCTTC
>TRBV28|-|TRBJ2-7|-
CASSSPPRSGIYEQYF
TGTGCCAGCAGTTCGCCCCCCCGGTCAGGGATATACGAGCAGTACTTC
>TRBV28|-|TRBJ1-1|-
CASSPPEGKRNTEAFF
TGTGCCAGCAGTCCCCCCGAGGGGAAGAGGAACACTGAAGCTTTCTTT
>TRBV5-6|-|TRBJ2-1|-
CASSQNGLVQANEQFF
TGTGCCAGCAGCCAGAATGGCCTGGTCCAGGCCAATGAGCAGTTCTTC
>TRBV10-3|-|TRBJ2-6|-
CAISGVVRSSGTSGANVLTF
TGTGCCATCAGCGGTGTAGTGAGGTCCTCGGGGACCTCTGGGGCCAACGTCCTGACTTTC
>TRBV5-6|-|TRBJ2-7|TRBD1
CASSLGGTGSYEQYF
TGTGCCAGCAGCTTGGGAGGGACAGGCTCCTACGAGCAGTACTTC